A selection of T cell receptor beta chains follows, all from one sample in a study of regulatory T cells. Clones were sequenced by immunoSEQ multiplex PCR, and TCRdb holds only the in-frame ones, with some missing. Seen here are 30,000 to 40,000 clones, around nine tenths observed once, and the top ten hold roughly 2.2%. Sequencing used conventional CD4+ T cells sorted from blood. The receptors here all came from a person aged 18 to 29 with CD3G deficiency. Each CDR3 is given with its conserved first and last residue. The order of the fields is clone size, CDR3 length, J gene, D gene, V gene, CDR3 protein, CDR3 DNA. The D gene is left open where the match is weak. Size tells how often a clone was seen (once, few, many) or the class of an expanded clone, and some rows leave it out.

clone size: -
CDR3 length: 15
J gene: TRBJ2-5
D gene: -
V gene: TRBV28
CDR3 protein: CASSGAGQGQETQYF
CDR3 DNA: TGTGCCAGCAGTGGCGCGGGGCAGGGACAAGAGACCCAGTACTTC

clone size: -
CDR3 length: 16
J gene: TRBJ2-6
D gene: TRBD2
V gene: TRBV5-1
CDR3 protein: CASSHGRAGGANVLTF
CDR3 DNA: TGCGCCAGCAGTCACGGGAGGGCTGGAGGGGCCAACGTCCTGACTTTC

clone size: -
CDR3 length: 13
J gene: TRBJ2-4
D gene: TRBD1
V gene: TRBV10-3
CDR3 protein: CAISRDRQNIQYF
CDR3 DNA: TGTGCCATCAGCAGGGACAGGCAAAACATTCAGTACTTC

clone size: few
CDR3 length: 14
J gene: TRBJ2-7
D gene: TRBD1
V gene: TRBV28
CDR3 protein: CASRSPGQGFQQYF
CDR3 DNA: TGTGCCAGCCGCTCCCCGGGACAGGGTTTCCAGCAGTACTTC

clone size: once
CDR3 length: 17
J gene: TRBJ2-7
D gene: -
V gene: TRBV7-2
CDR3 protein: CASSLVGGGGHRNEQYF
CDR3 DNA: TGTGCCAGCAGCTTAGTAGGTGGAGGGGGCCACAGGAACGAGCAGTACTTC

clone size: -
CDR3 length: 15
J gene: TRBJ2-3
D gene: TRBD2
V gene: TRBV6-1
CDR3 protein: CASSEPGLALDTQYF
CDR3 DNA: TGTGCCAGCAGTGAGCCGGGACTAGCCTTAGATACGCAGTATTTT

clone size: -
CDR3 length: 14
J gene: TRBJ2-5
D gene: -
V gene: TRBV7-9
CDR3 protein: CASSQGLNQETQYF
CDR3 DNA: TGTGCCAGCAGCCAGGGACTTAACCAAGAGACCCAGTACTTC

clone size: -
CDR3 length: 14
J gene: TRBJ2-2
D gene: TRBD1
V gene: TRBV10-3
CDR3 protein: CAIRADRPTGELFF
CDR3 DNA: TGTGCCATCAGGGCGGACAGGCCTACCGGGGAGCTGTTTTTT

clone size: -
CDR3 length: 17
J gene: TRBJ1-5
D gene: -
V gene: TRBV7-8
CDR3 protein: CASSPLPAGKQSQPQHF
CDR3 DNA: TGTGCCAGCAGCCCCCTACCAGCGGGGAAGCAAAGTCAGCCCCAGCATTTT

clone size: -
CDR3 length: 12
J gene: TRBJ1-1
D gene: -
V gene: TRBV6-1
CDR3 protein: CASGEGNTEAFF
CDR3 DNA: TGTGCCAGCGGTGAGGGGAACACTGAAGCTTTCTTT

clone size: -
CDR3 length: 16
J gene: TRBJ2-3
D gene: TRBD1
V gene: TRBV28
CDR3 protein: CASSSRTGYSTDTQYF
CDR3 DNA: TGTGCCAGCAGTTCCAGGACAGGGTATAGCACAGATACGCAGTATTTT

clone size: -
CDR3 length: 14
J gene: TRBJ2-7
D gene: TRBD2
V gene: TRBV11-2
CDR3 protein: CASSQAGFSYEQYF
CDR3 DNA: TGTGCCAGCAGCCAAGCGGGATTTTCCTACGAGCAGTACTTC

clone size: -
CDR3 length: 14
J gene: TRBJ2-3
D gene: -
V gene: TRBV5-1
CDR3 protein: CASSLGQGPDTQYF
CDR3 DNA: TGCGCCAGCAGCTTGGGGCAGGGGCCAGATACGCAGTATTTT

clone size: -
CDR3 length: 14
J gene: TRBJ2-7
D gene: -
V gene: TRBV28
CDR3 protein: CASSLGGGSYEQYF
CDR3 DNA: TGTGCCAGCAGTTTGGGGGGAGGCTCCTACGAGCAGTACTTC

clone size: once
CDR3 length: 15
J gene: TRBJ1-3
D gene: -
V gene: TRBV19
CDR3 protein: CASRPTDTIGNTIYF
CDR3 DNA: TGTGCCAGTAGACCGACAGATACGATCGGAAACACCATATATTTT

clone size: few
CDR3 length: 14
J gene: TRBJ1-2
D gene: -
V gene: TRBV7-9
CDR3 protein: CASSHSWTAAGYTF
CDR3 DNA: TGTGCCAGCAGCCACTCTTGGACCGCGGCTGGCTACACCTTC

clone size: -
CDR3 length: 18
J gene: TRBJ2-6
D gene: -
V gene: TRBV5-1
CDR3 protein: CASSLSGTSKSGANVLTF
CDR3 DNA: TGCGCCAGCAGCTTATCCGGGACATCTAAATCTGGGGCCAACGTCCTGACTTTC

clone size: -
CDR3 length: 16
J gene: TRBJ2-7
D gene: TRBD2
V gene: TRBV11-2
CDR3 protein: CASSFSGGPKVHEQYF
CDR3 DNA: TGTGCCAGCAGCTTTAGCGGGGGGCCAAAAGTCCACGAGCAGTACTTC

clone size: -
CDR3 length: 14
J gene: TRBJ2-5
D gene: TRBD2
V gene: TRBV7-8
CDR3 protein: CASSSGLASETQYF
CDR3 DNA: TGTGCCAGCAGCTCCGGACTAGCGAGCGAGACCCAGTACTTC

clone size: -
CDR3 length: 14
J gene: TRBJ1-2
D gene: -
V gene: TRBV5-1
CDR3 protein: CASSLDGDDYGYTF
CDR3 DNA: TGCGCCAGCAGCTTGGATGGGGACGACTATGGCTACACCTTC

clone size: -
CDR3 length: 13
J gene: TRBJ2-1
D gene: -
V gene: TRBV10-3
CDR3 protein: CAISATSYNEQFF
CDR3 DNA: TGTGCCATCAGCGCCACCTCCTACAATGAGCAGTTCTTC

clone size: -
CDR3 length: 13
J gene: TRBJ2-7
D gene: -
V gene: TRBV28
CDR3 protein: CASTEGGAYEQYF
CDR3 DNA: TGTGCCAGCACGGAGGGGGGGGCCTACGAGCAGTACTTC

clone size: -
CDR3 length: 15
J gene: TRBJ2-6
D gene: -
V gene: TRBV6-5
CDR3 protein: CASSYRGTGANVLTF
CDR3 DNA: TGTGCCAGCAGTTACAGGGGGACTGGGGCCAACGTCCTGACTTTC

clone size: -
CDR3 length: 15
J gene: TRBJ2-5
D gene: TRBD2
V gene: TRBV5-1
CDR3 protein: CASSFWRGSGETQYF
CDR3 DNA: TGCGCCAGCAGCTTTTGGCGGGGGTCCGGAGAGACCCAGTACTTC

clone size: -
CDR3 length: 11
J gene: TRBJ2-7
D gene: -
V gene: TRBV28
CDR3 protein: CASSSSYEQYF
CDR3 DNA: TGTGCCAGCAGTTCCTCCTACGAGCAGTACTTC

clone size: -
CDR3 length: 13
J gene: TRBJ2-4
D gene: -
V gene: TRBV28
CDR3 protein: CASSLKVPNIQYF
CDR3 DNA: TGTGCCAGCAGTTTAAAGGTGCCTAACATTCAGTACTTC

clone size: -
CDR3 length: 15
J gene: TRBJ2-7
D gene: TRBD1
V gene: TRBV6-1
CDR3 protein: CASKGRDRGGYEQYF
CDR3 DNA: TGTGCCAGTAAGGGGAGGGACAGGGGGGGATACGAGCAGTACTTC

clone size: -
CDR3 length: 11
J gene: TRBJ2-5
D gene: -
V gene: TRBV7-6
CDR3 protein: CASSGQETQYF
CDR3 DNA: TGTGCCAGCAGCGGACAAGAGACCCAGTACTTC

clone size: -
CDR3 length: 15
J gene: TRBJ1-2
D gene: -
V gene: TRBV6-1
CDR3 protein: CASSEGWQSNYGYTF
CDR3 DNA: TGTGCCAGCAGTGAAGGTTGGCAGTCTAACTATGGCTACACCTTC

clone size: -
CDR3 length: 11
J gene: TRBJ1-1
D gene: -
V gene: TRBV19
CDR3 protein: CASSEGWEAFF
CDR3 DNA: TGTGCCAGTAGTGAGGGTTGGGAAGCTTTCTTT

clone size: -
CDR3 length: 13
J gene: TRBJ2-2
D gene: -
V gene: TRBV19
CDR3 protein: CASSFRNTGELFF
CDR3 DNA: TGTGCCAGTAGTTTTAGGAACACCGGGGAGCTGTTTTTT